A single sample is the source of the 20 T cell receptor beta chains below, sequenced in a study of cytomegalovirus exposure and HLA in healthy donors. In the PCR, 60 Vbeta and 13 Jbeta primers were used. Some clones are missing from TCRdb's copy, which holds only in-frame ones; the method was immunoSEQ multiplex PCR. Counted here are tens of thousands of clones, roughly 70% occurring once; the ten biggest clones make up around 2.3%. The material sequenced was PBMCs. The source is a man aged 30 to 39 in good health and CMV-seronegative.

This clone was found a few times. V usage is TRBV28 and J usage is TRBJ2-1, with 9 bases matching TRBD1. Germline V gene data show CDR1 as MDHEN and CDR2 as SYDVKM. The V segment lost 6 bases and the J segment 7 bases; nucleotides outside the gene matches: 7. The CDR3 sequence is 14 residues long. The CDR3 reads CASRTGGARNEQFF. The CDR3 nucleotides read TGTGCCAGCAGAACAGGGGGCGCGAGGAATGAGCAGTTCTTC.

The chain combines TRBV27 with TRBJ2-2, with TRBD2 matching over 9 bases. The length of the CDR3 is 14 residues. Germline V CDR1 and CDR2: MNHEY, SMNVEV (reference sequence). Trimming removed 5 bases from V and 3 bases from J; junction bases left unmatched: 1. This CDR3 is CASSLAGYTGELFF. CDR3 coding DNA: TGTGCCAGCAGTCTAGCGGGGTACACCGGGGAGCTGTTTTTT.

A note on this clone: One end of the junction is discordant with germline, which a read error may explain. The chain links TRBV7-8 to TRBJ2-1; 9 bases fit TRBD1. The CDR3 loop spans 13 amino acids. Germline V CDR1 and CDR2: SGHVS, FQNEAQ. CDR3 sequence reads: CSGGGQGNNEQFF. The CDR3 nucleotides are TGCTCTGGGGGGGGACAGGGAAACAATGAGCAGTTCTTC.

This clone occurred a few times. This chain joins TRBV28 and TRBJ1-2, with 9 bases fitting TRBD1. The germline V gene has CDR1 MDHEN and CDR2 SYDVKM. This CDR3 contains 14 residues. V dropped 7 bases and J dropped 2; count of bases not matched to a gene: 5. The CDR3 region is CASIKGTGNYGYTF. The CDR3 nucleotides are TGTGCCAGCATTAAAGGGACAGGGAACTATGGCTACACCTTC.

This chain joins TRBV7-9 and TRBJ2-1; 10 nucleotides match TRBD2. J was trimmed by 7 bases and V by 5 bases; bases with no gene match: 8. The V gene's germline CDR1 is SEHNR and CDR2 FQNEAQ (reference sequence). CDR3 size: 15 residues. The CDR3: CASSIGSGRLNEQFF. CDR3 coding DNA: TGTGCCAGCAGCATCGGTAGCGGGAGGTTAAATGAGCAGTTCTTC.

The rearrangement links TRBV7-2 to TRBJ2-3; 7 bases are shared with TRBD1. The CDR3 spans 15 residues. V dropped 3 bases and J dropped 6; count of bases not matched to a gene: 9. The germline V gene encodes CDR1 SGHTA and CDR2 FQGNSA. CDR3 in amino acids: CASSFRTGPVDTQYF. The CDR3 nucleotides read TGTGCCAGCAGCTTCCGGACAGGCCCGGTGGATACGCAGTATTTT.

CDR3 DNA: TGCAGCGTTGAAGGGGGCTACCAAGAGACCCAGTACTTC. Translation gives CSVEGGYQETQYF. This sequence joins TRBV29-1 and TRBJ2-5; TRBD1 might be the D (5 bases). Germline loops: CDR1 SQVTM, CDR2 ANQGSEA. This CDR3 is built from 13 residues. V was clipped by 1 base and J by 0 bases, with 6 bases between them.

This clone was recorded a few times. The V gene is TRBV28, the J gene TRBJ2-5; D is possibly TRBD1 (6 bases). The CDR3 spans 13 residues. Germline V lookup: CDR1 MDHEN, CDR2 SYDVKM. V shed 5 bases and J shed 7 bases, with 14 bases lying between them. CDR3 nucleotide sequence: TGTGCCAGCAGTCTCCTACAGGGTGCGACCCAGTACTTC. Residues: CASSLLQGATQYF. The full variable domain, with the rest looked up from reference TRBV28 and TRBJ2-5, is DVKVTQSSRYLVKRTGEKVFLECVQDMDHENMFWYRQDPGLGLRLIYFSYDVKMKEKGDIPEGYSVSREKKERFSLILESASTNQTSMYLCASSLLQGATQYFGPGTRLLVL.

The sample holds a few counts of this clone. The chain uses TRBV5-8 and TRBJ1-2; TRBD1 is a possible D gene (5 bases). This CDR3 comprises 14 residues. Looked up from germline, CDR1 is SGHTS and CDR2 is YDEGEE. With 4 bases removed from V and 7 bases from J, the gap between germline ends came to 17 bases. In DNA form, the CDR3 reads TGTGCCAGCAGCCTCGGGACTTCATATGGTGGCTACACCTTC. Translating gives CASSLGTSYGGYTF.

This clone has just a few counts. V is TRBV7-3 and J is TRBJ2-1; 7 bases match TRBD2. Trimming removed 5 bases from V and 6 bases from J; junction bases left unmatched: 13. The CDR3 contains 16 residues. From germline, CDR1 is SGHTA and CDR2 FQGTGA. CDR3 sequence: CASSLDSGLGSNEQFF. The CDR3 DNA is TGTGCCAGCAGCCTAGATAGCGGGCTGGGATCCAATGAGCAGTTCTTC.

The chain combines TRBV30 with TRBJ2-7, with TRBD1 matching over 8 bases. CDR3 length: 15 residues. Germline values: CDR1 GTSNPN, CDR2 SVGIG (reference sequence). V shed 3 bases, J shed 3 bases, and the junction held 10 bases outside the gene matches. This CDR3 reads CAWRTQGAWYYEQYF. CDR3 nucleotide sequence: TGTGCCTGGAGAACGCAGGGGGCATGGTACTACGAGCAGTACTTC.

The gene calls are TRBV7-2 and TRBJ1-2, with a tentative D call TRBD1 (5 bases). The CDR3 is 15 amino acids. V lost 3 bases, J lost 4 bases, and 15 bases lay in between. Germline assignment: CDR1 SGHTA and CDR2 FQGNSA. CDR3 DNA sequence: TGTGCCAGCAGCTTCGTGATAACGGGGGGCTATGGCTACACCTTC. Encoded protein: CASSFVITGGYGYTF. The variable domain in full, completed from reference TRBV7-2 and TRBJ1-2, reads GAGVSQSPSNKVTEKGKDVELRCDPISGHTALYWYRQSLGQGLEFLIYFQGNSAPDKSGLPSDRFSAERTGGSVSTLTIQRTQQEDSAVYLCASSFVITGGYGYTFGSGTRLTVV.

This clone was seen once. The V call is TRBV4-1, the J call TRBJ1-1; no reliable D call. CDR1 is MGHRA, CDR2 YSYEKL, per germline. With 0 bases removed from V and 1 base from J, the gap between germline ends came to 12 bases. The CDR3 extends over 16 amino acids. CDR3 bases: TGCGCCAGCAGCCAAGATCCCAATCAATGGAACACTGAAGCTTTCTTT. This sequence encodes CASSQDPNQWNTEAFF.

The chain uses TRBV29-1 and TRBJ2-7, with 10 bases identical to TRBD1. Trimming removed 7 bases from V and 3 bases from J; junction bases left unmatched: 6. This CDR3 is built from 13 residues. Germline-derived CDR1 and CDR2 are SQVTM and ANQGSEA. The CDR3 DNA reads TGCAGCGCTGGGGGGGACAGGGGCTACGAGCAGTACTTC. Amino acids: CSAGGDRGYEQYF.

This chain's CDR3 is CSVEEAGGKTEAFF. As DNA, the CDR3 is TGCAGCGTTGAGGAGGCAGGGGGGAAAACTGAAGCTTTCTTT. The genes are TRBV29-1 and TRBJ1-1; 7 bases agree with TRBD1. This CDR3 spans 14 amino acids. The germline V gene has CDR1 SQVTM and CDR2 ANQGSEA. The J segment lost 5 bases and the V segment lost 3 bases, leaving 9 bases of the junction unmatched.

The chain links TRBV6-1 to TRBJ2-5; D is ambiguous. Germline CDR1 is MNHNS and CDR2 is SASEGT. This CDR3 contains 14 residues. V was clipped by 3 bases and J by 1 base, with 9 bases between them. DNA for the CDR3: TGTGCCAGCAGTGAGTCTTGGAGCCAAGAGACCCAGTACTTC. Encoded protein: CASSESWSQETQYF.

This clone was counted between two and nine times. The V call is TRBV5-6, the J call TRBJ2-1; possibly TRBD2 for D (6 bases). Looked up from germline, CDR1 is SGHDT and CDR2 is YYEEEE. The germline V and J ends were trimmed by 4 bases and 0 bases, with 14 bases remaining between them. The CDR3 sequence is 16 residues long. Here the CDR3 reads CASSTGPGGSYNEQFF. As DNA, the CDR3 is TGTGCCAGCAGCACAGGACCCGGGGGCTCCTACAATGAGCAGTTCTTC.

CDR3 in DNA: TGTGCCAGCAGTGAAGAAGAGGGTTGGGTGTCTTTCTTT. It encodes CASSEEEGWVSFF. The rearrangement uses TRBV6-1 and TRBJ1-1, with D hard to call. Between the trimmed V and J ends, which lost 1 base and 12 bases, there was a span of 15 bases. Germline CDR1 reads MNHNS; CDR2 reads SASEGT. This CDR3 has 13 amino acids.

The sample holds a few counts of this clone. The genes are TRBV27 and TRBJ2-7; D not resolved. The CDR3 is 13 residues long. CDR1 MNHEY and CDR2 SMNVEV come from the germline V gene (reference sequence). V gave up 3 bases and J gave up 2 bases, with 8 bases separating them. The CDR3 sequence is CASSLSSTYEQYF. For the CDR3, the DNA is TGTGCCAGCAGTTTGTCCTCTACCTACGAGCAGTACTTC.

The chain employs TRBV4-1 and TRBJ1-2; no clear D. Deletions cut 4 bases from V and 3 bases from J, with 15 bases between. Germline loops: CDR1 MGHRA, CDR2 YSYEKL. The length of the CDR3 is 15 residues. The CDR3 bases are TGCGCCAGCAGCCCCGGGTCCGCTCTAGACTATGGCTACACCTTC. Protein sequence: CASSPGSALDYGYTF.